This note documents a single TCR beta chain sequence. What it binds is not known. The record originates from a study of shared clonotypes between healthy human individuals. Study-wide results and limits: Compared with memory subsets, naive subsets generally had larger estimated richness.

Deep was the level used in running the assay. Sequenced by immunoSEQ multiplex PCR; TCRdb stores in-frame clones only, minus some. The sample lists approximately 1.9 million clones, 93% occurring once. Terminally differentiated effector memory CD45RA+ cells were excluded by CCR7 positive selection of CD45RO-negative cells. The CDR3 is 16 amino acids. Germline CDR1 reads MNHNY; CDR2 reads SVGAGI (reference sequence). The V end was cut by 2 bases, the J end by 0 bases, with 11 bases between. This chain connects TRBV6-6 to TRBJ1-5; TRBD1 is a possible D gene (5 bases). Sequenced: naive CD8+ T cells from PBMCs. The sequence came from a man younger than 35 in good health. Some clones in this sample may be carry-over from other donors' samples. The CDR3 sequence is CASSYGAEYSNQPQHF. The DNA of the CDR3 is TGTGCCAGCAGTTACGGGGCAGAGTATAGCAATCAGCCCCAGCATTTT.